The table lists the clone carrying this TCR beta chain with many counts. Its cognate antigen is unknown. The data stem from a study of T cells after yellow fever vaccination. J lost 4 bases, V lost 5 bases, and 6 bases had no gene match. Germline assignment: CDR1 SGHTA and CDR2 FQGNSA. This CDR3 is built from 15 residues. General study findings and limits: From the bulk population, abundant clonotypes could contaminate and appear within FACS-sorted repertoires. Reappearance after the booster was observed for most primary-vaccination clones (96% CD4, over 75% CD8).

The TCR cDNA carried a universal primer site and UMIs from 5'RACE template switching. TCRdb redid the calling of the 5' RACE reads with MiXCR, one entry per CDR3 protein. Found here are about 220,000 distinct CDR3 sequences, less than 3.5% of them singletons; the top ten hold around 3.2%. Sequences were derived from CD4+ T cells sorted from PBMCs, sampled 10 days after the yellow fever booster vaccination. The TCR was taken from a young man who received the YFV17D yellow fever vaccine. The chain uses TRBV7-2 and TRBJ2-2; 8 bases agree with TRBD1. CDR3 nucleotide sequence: TGTGCCAGCAGCCAGACAGGGGCGGGCACCGGGGAGCTGTTTTTT. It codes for CASSQTGAGTGELFF.